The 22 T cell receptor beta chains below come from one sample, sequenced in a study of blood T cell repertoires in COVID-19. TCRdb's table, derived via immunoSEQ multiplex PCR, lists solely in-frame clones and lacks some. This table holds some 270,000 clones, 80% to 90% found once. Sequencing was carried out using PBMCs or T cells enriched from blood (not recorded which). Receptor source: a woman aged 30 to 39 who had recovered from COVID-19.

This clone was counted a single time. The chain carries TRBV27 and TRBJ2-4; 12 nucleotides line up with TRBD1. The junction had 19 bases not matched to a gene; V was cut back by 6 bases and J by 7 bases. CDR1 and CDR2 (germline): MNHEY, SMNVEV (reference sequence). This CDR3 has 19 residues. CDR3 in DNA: TGTGCCAGCAGACCCAAAATTGGGGGACAGGGGGCAGGTCGCAACATTCAGTACTTC. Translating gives CASRPKIGGQGAGRNIQYF.

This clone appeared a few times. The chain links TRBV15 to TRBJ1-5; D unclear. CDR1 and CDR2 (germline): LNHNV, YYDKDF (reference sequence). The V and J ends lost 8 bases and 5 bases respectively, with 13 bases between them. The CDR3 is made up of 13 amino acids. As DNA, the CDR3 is TGTGCCACCTGCAAAGGGAGAGATCAGCCCCAGCATTTT. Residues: CATCKGRDQPQHF.

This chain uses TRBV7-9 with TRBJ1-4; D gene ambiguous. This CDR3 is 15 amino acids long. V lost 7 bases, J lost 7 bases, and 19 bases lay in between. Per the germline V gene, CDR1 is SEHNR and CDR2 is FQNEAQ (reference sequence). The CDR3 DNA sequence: TGTGCCAGCAACCCCATCGGTCTGGTTGGTGAAAAACTGTTTTTT. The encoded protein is CASNPIGLVGEKLFF.

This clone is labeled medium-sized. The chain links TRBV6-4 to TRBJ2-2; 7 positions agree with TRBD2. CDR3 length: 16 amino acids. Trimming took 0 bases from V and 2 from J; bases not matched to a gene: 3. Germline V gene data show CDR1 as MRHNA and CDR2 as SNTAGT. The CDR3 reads CASSDSERGNTGELFF. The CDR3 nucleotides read TGTGCCAGCAGTGACTCCGAGCGGGGTAACACCGGGGAGCTGTTTTTT.

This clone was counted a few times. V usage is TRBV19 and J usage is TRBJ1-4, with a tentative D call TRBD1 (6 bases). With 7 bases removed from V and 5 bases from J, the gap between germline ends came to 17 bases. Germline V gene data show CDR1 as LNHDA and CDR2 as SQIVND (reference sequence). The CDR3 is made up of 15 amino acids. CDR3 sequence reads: CASIHPGQANEKLFF. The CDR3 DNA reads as TGTGCCAGTATTCACCCGGGACAAGCAAATGAAAAACTGTTTTTT.

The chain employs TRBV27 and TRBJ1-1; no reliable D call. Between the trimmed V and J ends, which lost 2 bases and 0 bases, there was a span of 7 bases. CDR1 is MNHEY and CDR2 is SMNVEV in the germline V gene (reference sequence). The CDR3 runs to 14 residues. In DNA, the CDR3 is TGTGCCAGCAGTTTAGAGGGTTTGAACACTGAAGCTTTCTTT. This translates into CASSLEGLNTEAFF.

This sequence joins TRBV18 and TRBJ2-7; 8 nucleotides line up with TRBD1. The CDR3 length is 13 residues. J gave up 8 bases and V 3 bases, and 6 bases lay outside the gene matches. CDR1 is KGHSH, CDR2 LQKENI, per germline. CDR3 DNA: TGTGCCAGCTCACCTATCCAGGGGGCCCAGCAGTACTTC. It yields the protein CASSPIQGAQQYF.

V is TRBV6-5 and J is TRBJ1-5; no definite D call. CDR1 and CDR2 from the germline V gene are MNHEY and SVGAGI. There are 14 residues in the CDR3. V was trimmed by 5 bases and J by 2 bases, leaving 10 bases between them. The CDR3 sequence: CASSQEARNQPQHF. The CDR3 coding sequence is TGTGCCAGCAGTCAGGAGGCGCGCAATCAGCCCCAGCATTTT.

CDR3 sequence (DNA): TGTGCCAGCAGCCTTAGCGGGGGGGCGAGAGTATACGAGCAGTACTTC. Amino acid sequence: CASSLSGGARVYEQYF. V is TRBV7-2 and J is TRBJ2-7, with 11 bases matching TRBD2. V gave up 5 bases and J gave up 4 bases; unmatched junction bases: 10. Germline loops: CDR1 SGHTA, CDR2 FQGNSA. The CDR3 totals 16 residues.

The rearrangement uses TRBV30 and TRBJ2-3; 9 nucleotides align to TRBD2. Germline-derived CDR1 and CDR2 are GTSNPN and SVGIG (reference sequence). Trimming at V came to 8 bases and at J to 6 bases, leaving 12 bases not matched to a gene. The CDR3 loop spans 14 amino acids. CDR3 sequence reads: CAQRSGLARDTQYF. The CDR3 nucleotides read TGTGCCCAACGATCGGGACTAGCTAGGGATACGCAGTATTTT.

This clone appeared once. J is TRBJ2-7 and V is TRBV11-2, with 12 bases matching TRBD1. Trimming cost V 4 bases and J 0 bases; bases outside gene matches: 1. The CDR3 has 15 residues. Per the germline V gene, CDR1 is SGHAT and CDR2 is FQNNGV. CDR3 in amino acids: CASSSGQGASYEQYF. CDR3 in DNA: TGTGCCAGCAGCTCGGGACAGGGGGCCTCCTACGAGCAGTACTTC.

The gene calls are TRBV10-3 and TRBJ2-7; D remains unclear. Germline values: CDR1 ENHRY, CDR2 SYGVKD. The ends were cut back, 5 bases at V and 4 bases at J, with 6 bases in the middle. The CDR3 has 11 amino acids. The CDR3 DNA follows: TGTGCCATCAGTTCCGAGTACGAGCAGTACTTC. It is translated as CAISSEYEQYF.

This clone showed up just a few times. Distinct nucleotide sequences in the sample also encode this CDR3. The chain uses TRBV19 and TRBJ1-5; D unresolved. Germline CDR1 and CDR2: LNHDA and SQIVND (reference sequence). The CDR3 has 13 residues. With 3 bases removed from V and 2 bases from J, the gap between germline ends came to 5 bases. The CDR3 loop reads CASSITGNQPQHF. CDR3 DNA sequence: TGTGCCAGTAGTATTACAGGCAATCAGCCCCAGCATTTT.

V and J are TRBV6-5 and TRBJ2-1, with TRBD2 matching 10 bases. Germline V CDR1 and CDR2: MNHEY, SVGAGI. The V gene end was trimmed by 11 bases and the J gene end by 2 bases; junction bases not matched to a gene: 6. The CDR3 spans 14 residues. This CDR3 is CAGSLAGTYNEQFF. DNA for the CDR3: TGTGCCGGCTCACTAGCGGGGACCTACAATGAGCAGTTCTTC.

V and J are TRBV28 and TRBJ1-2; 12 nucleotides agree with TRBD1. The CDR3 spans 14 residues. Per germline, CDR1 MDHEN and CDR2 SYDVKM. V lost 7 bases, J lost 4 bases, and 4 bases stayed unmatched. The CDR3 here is CASTGQGAVYGYTF. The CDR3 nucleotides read TGTGCCAGCACGGGACAGGGGGCAGTCTATGGCTACACCTTC.

Written as DNA, the CDR3 is TGTGCCAGCAGCCCAGGACAAGAGACGACCCAGTACTTC. Its protein product is CASSPGQETTQYF. V is TRBV9 and J is TRBJ2-5, with a weak D call TRBD1 (5 bases). The CDR3 covers 13 residues. Trimming removed 4 bases from V and 7 bases from J, with 14 bases in between. CDR1 and CDR2 from the germline V gene are SGDLS and YYNGEE. Supplemented by reference TRBV9 and TRBJ2-5, the full variable domain reads DSGVTQTPKHLITATGQRVTLRCSPRSGDLSVYWYQQSLDQGLQFLIQYYNGEERAKGNILERFSAQQFPDLHSELNLSSLELGDSALYFCASSPGQETTQYFGPGTRLLVL.

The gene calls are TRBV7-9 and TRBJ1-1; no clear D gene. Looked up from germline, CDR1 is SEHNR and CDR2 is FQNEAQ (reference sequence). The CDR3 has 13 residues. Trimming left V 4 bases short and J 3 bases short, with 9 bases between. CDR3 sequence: CASSSNLYTEAFF. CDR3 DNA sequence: TGTGCCAGCAGCTCCAACCTATACACTGAAGCTTTCTTT.

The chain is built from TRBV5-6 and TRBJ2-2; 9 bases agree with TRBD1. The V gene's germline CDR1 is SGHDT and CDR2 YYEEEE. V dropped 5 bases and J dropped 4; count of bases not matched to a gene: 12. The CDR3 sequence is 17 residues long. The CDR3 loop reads CASSRFRQGGTTGELFF. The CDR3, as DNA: TGTGCCAGCAGTCGATTCCGACAGGGGGGGACCACCGGGGAGCTGTTTTTT.

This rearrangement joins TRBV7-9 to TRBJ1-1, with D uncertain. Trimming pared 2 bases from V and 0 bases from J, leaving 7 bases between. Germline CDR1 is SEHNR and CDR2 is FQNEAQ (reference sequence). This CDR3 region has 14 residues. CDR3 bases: TGTGCCAGCAGCTTACCGCAGATGAACACTGAAGCTTTCTTT. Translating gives CASSLPQMNTEAFF.

CDR3: CASSVNQDYTDTQYF. In DNA, the CDR3 is TGTGCCAGCAGCGTTAATCAGGACTACACAGATACGCAGTATTTT. This chain connects TRBV9 to TRBJ2-3; possible D gene TRBD2, 6 bases. Between the trimmed V and J ends, which lost 2 bases and 2 bases, there was a span of 12 bases. CDR3 length: 15 amino acids. The germline CDR1 and CDR2 sequences are SGDLS and YYNGEE. Based on the CDR3 plus reference TRBV9 and TRBJ2-3, the full variable domain is DSGVTQTPKHLITATGQRVTLRCSPRSGDLSVYWYQQSLDQGLQFLIQYYNGEERAKGNILERFSAQQFPDLHSELNLSSLELGDSALYFCASSVNQDYTDTQYFGPGTRLTVL.

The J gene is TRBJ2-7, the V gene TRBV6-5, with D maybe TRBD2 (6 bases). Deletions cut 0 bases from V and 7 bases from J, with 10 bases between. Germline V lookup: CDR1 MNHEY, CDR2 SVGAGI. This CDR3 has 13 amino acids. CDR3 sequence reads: CASSYSALAEQYF. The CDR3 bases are TGTGCCAGCAGTTACTCGGCGCTAGCGGAGCAGTACTTC.

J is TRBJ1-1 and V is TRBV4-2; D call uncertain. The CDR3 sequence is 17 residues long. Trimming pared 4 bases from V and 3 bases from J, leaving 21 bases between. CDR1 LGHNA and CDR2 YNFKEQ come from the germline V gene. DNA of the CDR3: TGTGCCAGCAGCCCCGGTGGTATTTTAACGGTGGACACTGAAGCTTTCTTT. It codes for CASSPGGILTVDTEAFF.